These 32 T cell receptor beta chains originate from one sample sequenced in a study of T cells in Graves' hyperthyroidism and ophthalmopathy. Amplified regions were TCR beta CDR3 sequences from RNA transcripts. The TCR CDR3 first-round RT-PCR relied on the HTBI primer set. TCRdb re-analysed the multiplex PCR reads in MiXCR, keeping a single row per CDR3 protein. The sample records more than 350,000 distinct CDR3 sequences, around 14% being singletons. Sample: blood. These receptors were taken from a woman under 40 with Graves' hyperthyroidism.

As for this clonotype: A much more abundant neighbour one base away suggests this may be a read error. The chain joins TRBV7-8 to TRBJ2-1; 10 positions match TRBD2. CDR1 SGHVS and CDR2 FQNEAQ come from the germline V gene. CDR3 length: 16 residues. The CDR3 nucleotides are TGTGCCAGCAGCCCCGGAGGACTAGCGGCCTACAATGGGCAGTTCTTC. It is translated as CASSPGGLAAYNGQFF.

This clonotype was detected many times. The chain is built from TRBV29-1 and TRBJ2-7; weak D call: TRBD2 (5 bases). Germline V gene data show CDR1 as SQVTM and CDR2 as ANQGSEA. With 7 bases removed from V and 1 base from J, the gap between germline ends came to 11 bases. The CDR3 is 12 residues long. The CDR3 reads CSAEEGSYEQYF. Written as DNA, the CDR3 is TGCAGCGCCGAAGAGGGATCCTACGAGCAGTACTTC.

The V gene is TRBV3-1, the J gene TRBJ1-4, with a tentative D call TRBD1 (6 bases). The ends were cut back, 0 bases at V and 6 bases at J, with 11 bases in the middle. This CDR3 has 15 amino acids. Germline CDR1 is LGHDT and CDR2 is YNNKEL (reference sequence). Here the CDR3 DNA reads TGTGCCAGCAGCCAAGATAACAGGGTGGATGAAAAACTGTTTTTT. Translated, it gives CASSQDNRVDEKLFF.

The CDR3 nucleotides read TGCGCCAGCAGCTCCTGGAGCGGGAGTGGATCCTACGAGCAGTACTTC. The encoded protein is CASSSWSGSGSYEQYF. The rearrangement links TRBV5-1 to TRBJ2-7, with 8 nucleotides matching TRBD2. The CDR3 loop spans 16 amino acids. The V and J ends lost 3 bases and 1 base, in that order; junction bases with no gene match: 9. Germline V lookup: CDR1 SGHRS, CDR2 YFSETQ.

The rearrangement uses TRBV7-9 and TRBJ2-5, with 9 bases matching TRBD1. V lost 5 bases, J lost 5 bases, and 9 bases stayed unmatched. The CDR3 covers 15 residues. Germline-derived CDR1 and CDR2 are SEHNR and FQNEAQ (reference sequence). CDR3 nucleotides: TGTGCCAGCAGCCGTCTTACAGGGGGCGGCGAGACCCAGTACTTC. Protein: CASSRLTGGGETQYF. Based on the CDR3 plus reference TRBV7-9 and TRBJ2-5, the full variable domain is DTGVSQNPRHKITKRGQNVTFRCDPISEHNRLYWYRQTLGQGPEFLTYFQNEAQLEKSRLLSDRFSAERPKGSFSTLEIQRTEQGDSAMYLCASSRLTGGGETQYFGPGTRLLVL.

The rearrangement uses TRBV7-2 and TRBJ2-2, with TRBD2 identical over 14 bases. Germline V gene lookup returns CDR1 SGHTA and CDR2 FQGNSA. The junction had 4 bases not matched to a gene; V was cut back by 8 bases and J by 5 bases. The CDR3 runs 15 residues. The CDR3 here is CASSGTSGSTGELFF. Written as DNA, the CDR3 is TGTGCCAGCTCGGGGACTAGCGGGAGTACCGGGGAGCTGTTTTTT. Full variable domain (outside the CDR3, taken from reference TRBV7-2 and TRBJ2-2): GAGVSQSPSNKVTEKGKDVELRCDPISGHTALYWYRQSLGQGLEFLIYFQGNSAPDKSGLPSDRFSAERTGGSVSTLTIQRTQQEDSAVYLCASSGTSGSTGELFFGEGSRLTVL.

There are a few counts of this clonotype. The CDR3 DNA reads TGTGCCAGCAGCCAAGTCACCCGGGCCGTCAGGTACTTC. The encoded protein is CASSQVTRAVRYF. V and J are TRBV3-1 and TRBJ2-4; no reliable D call. This CDR3 comprises 13 residues. From germline, CDR1 is LGHDT and CDR2 YNNKEL (reference sequence). V lost 1 base to trimming and J lost 15 bases, with 16 bases between them. The entire variable domain, with the rest obtained from reference TRBV3-1 and TRBJ2-4, is as follows: DTAVSQTPKYLVTQMGNDKSIKCEQNLGHDTMYWYKQDSKKFLKIMFSYNNKELIINETVPNRFSPKSPDKAHLNLHINSLELGDSAVYFCASSQVTRAVRYFGAGTRLSVL.

This chain uses TRBV6-1 with TRBJ1-6; 8 bases align to TRBD1. Germline V gene data show CDR1 as MNHNS and CDR2 as SASEGT. V trimming: 6 bases; J trimming: 6 bases; junction bases outside the gene matches: 10. The CDR3 consists of 16 residues. The CDR3 coding sequence is TGTGCCAGCAGAAACCAGCGGACAGGGTCTAATTCACCCCTCCACTTT. Translation gives CASRNQRTGSNSPLHF.

The CDR3: CASSEGTESYEQYF. The CDR3, as DNA: TGCGCCAGCAGCGAAGGGACAGAATCCTACGAGCAGTACTTC. This chain links TRBV5-1 with TRBJ2-7; 7 bases fit TRBD1. Germline V gene sequence: CDR1 SGHRS, CDR2 YFSETQ. This CDR3 contains 14 residues. The V and J ends lost 4 bases and 1 base, in that order; junction bases with no gene match: 5.

This clonotype showed up just a few times. The chain has TRBV4-1 and TRBJ1-6; TRBD1 aligns across 7 bases. The CDR3 runs to 17 residues. V gave up 3 bases and J gave up 7 bases; unmatched junction bases: 12. CDR1 is MGHRA, CDR2 YSYEKL, per germline. CDR3 DNA sequence: TGCGCCAGCAGCCACCAGGCCAACAGGGGAGGAAATTCACCCCTCCACTTT. Translating gives CASSHQANRGGNSPLHF.

This clonotype has at least ten counts. The genes are TRBV20-1 and TRBJ1-1; 9 bases align to TRBD1. This CDR3 spans 13 amino acids. Germline assignment: CDR1 DFQATT and CDR2 SNEGSKA (reference sequence). With V trimmed by 7 bases and J by 5 bases, 8 bases remained unmatched. Here the CDR3 DNA reads TGCAGTGTATCGAGACAGGGGGGGACTGAAGCTTTCTTT. It encodes CSVSRQGGTEAFF.

This clonotype has at least ten counts. The CDR3 is CASSLDPGSGNTIYF. The DNA for the CDR3 is TGTGCCAGCAGCTTGGATCCGGGATCTGGAAACACCATATATTTT. This chain uses TRBV5-5 with TRBJ1-3, with unresolved D. The CDR3 is 15 amino acids. Trimming removed 0 bases from V and 1 base from J, with 8 bases in between. Per the germline V gene, CDR1 is SGHKS and CDR2 is YYEKEE (reference sequence).

The chain joins TRBV15 to TRBJ2-2; 10 nucleotides match TRBD1. CDR1 is LNHNV, CDR2 YYDKDF, per germline (reference sequence). With V trimmed by 1 base and J by 0 bases, 11 bases remained unmatched. This CDR3 is built from 20 residues. In DNA, the CDR3 is TGTGCCACCAGCAGAGCCCCCGGGACAGGGGCTAGTGCGAACACCGGGGAGCTGTTTTTT. This sequence encodes CATSRAPGTGASANTGELFF.

The gene calls are TRBV19 and TRBJ2-7; possibly TRBD1 or TRBD2 for D (6 bases each). Per the germline V gene, CDR1 is LNHDA and CDR2 is SQIVND (reference sequence). Trimming removed 2 bases from V and 0 bases from J, with 17 bases in between. The CDR3 is 17 residues long. This chain's CDR3 is CASSIQSGARNSYEQYF. The CDR3 bases are TGTGCCAGTAGTATACAGTCGGGGGCCAGGAACTCCTACGAGCAGTACTTC.

This clonotype has only a few counts. The chain joins TRBV9 to TRBJ2-2, with D tentatively TRBD1 or TRBD2 (6 bases each). Looked up from germline, CDR1 is SGDLS and CDR2 is YYNGEE. The V end was cut by 0 bases, the J end by 5 bases, with 14 bases between. This CDR3 contains 16 residues. CDR3 nucleotide sequence: TGTGCCAGCAGCGTAGGCGGGACACCTCAAACCGGGGAGCTGTTTTTT. Its protein is CASSVGGTPQTGELFF.

A remark on this clonotype: At one boundary the junction diverges from the germline segment, which might be a read error. The chain combines TRBV28 with TRBJ1-1; a possible D gene is TRBD1 (5 bases). From germline, CDR1 is MDHEN and CDR2 SYDVKM. The CDR3 runs to 12 residues. The CDR3 is CASRQLNAETFF. DNA of the CDR3: TGTGCCAGCCGACAGCTGAACGCTGAAACTTTCTTT.

Only a few counts were recorded for this clonotype. The chain uses TRBV9 and TRBJ1-3, with TRBD1 as a possible D gene (6 bases). The CDR3 length is 15 residues. The germline CDR1 and CDR2 sequences are SGDLS and YYNGEE. Trimming removed 3 bases at V and 2 bases at J, with 12 bases between. CDR3 in amino acids: CASSAGDKAGNTIYF. The CDR3 DNA reads TGTGCCAGCAGCGCAGGGGATAAGGCTGGAAACACCATATATTTT.

This sequence joins TRBV11-2 and TRBJ1-6, with unresolved D. Deletions cut 5 bases from V and 2 bases from J, with 13 bases between. CDR1 SGHAT and CDR2 FQNNGV come from the germline V gene. The CDR3 length is 16 residues. CDR3: CASSTTTGAYNSPLHF. The CDR3 nucleotides read TGTGCCAGCAGCACCACGACGGGAGCCTATAATTCACCCCTCCACTTT.

This clonotype was observed a handful of times. This chain links TRBV2 with TRBJ2-1; TRBD1 matches at 8 bases. Per the germline V gene, CDR1 is SNHLY and CDR2 is FYNNEI. V lost 3 bases, J lost 3 bases, and 4 bases stayed unmatched. The CDR3 is 15 amino acids. CDR3 protein: CASSDHRGDYNEQFF. CDR3 coding DNA: TGTGCCAGCAGTGATCACAGGGGGGACTACAATGAGCAGTTCTTC. Supplemented by reference TRBV2 and TRBJ2-1, the full variable domain reads EPEVTQTPSHQVTQMGQEVILRCVPISNHLYFYWYRQILGQKVEFLVSFYNNEISEKSEIFDDQFSVERPDGSNFTLKIRSTKLEDSAMYFCASSDHRGDYNEQFFGPGTRLTVL.

This clonotype appeared many times. The J gene is TRBJ2-3, the V gene TRBV20-1; 7 bases match TRBD2. The germline gives CDR1 DFQATT, CDR2 SNEGSKA (reference sequence). The CDR3 covers 16 residues. The V and J ends lost 6 bases and 3 bases, in that order; junction bases with no gene match: 15. CDR3 protein: CSATAPAGSRTDTQYF. Here the CDR3 DNA reads TGCAGTGCAACCGCGCCAGCGGGATCCCGAACAGATACGCAGTATTTT.

This clonotype occurred many times. V is TRBV20-1 and J is TRBJ2-5, with 8 bases identical to TRBD1. J lost 4 bases, V lost 1 base, and 2 bases had no gene match. Looked up from germline, CDR1 is DFQATT and CDR2 is SNEGSKA (reference sequence). CDR3 size: 13 residues. The CDR3 reads CSARGGTGETQYF. CDR3 DNA sequence: TGCAGTGCTAGAGGGGGGACAGGAGAGACCCAGTACTTC.

This clonotype was seen a handful of times. The chain couples TRBV11-2 to TRBJ2-5; 8 nucleotides match TRBD1. CDR1 SGHAT and CDR2 FQNNGV come from the germline V gene. V shed 2 bases, J shed 4 bases, and the junction held 3 bases outside the gene matches. CDR3 length equals 14 residues. The DNA of the CDR3 is TGTGCCAGCAGCTTAACCGGACAGGGAGAGACCCAGTACTTC. The encoded protein is CASSLTGQGETQYF.

At least ten counts were recorded for this clonotype. The rearrangement uses TRBV12-3 or TRBV12-4 and TRBJ1-6; D remains ambiguous. The CDR3 totals 15 residues. The V gene lost 3 bases and the J gene lost 2 bases, with 8 bases spanning the gap. The CDR3: CASSFLGAYNSPLHF. CDR3 nucleotide sequence: TGTGCCAGCAGTTTCCTCGGGGCCTATAATTCACCCCTCCACTTT.

This clonotype has at least ten counts. The V and J genes are TRBV20-1 and TRBJ1-4, with D tentatively TRBD1 (6 bases). V dropped 1 base and J dropped 7 bases, with 16 bases sitting between them. Germline V CDR1 and CDR2: DFQATT, SNEGSKA (reference sequence). The CDR3 has 15 residues. In DNA form, the CDR3 reads TGCAGTGCTAGAGCCACCCCCGGGGGGCCTGAAAAACTGTTTTTT. Translating gives CSARATPGGPEKLFF.

In its sample, this clonotype was seen many times. The chain combines TRBV10-3 with TRBJ2-7, with 8 bases matching TRBD2. J gave up 0 bases and V 7 bases, and 5 bases lay outside the gene matches. The germline V gene has CDR1 ENHRY and CDR2 SYGVKD. There are 14 residues in the CDR3. In DNA, the CDR3 is TGTGCCATCAAGGGCGGACTAGCCTCCTACGAGCAGTACTTC. Protein sequence: CAIKGGLASYEQYF.

This clonotype was counted ten times or more. The chain employs TRBV28 and TRBJ1-5; 7 nucleotides align to TRBD1. The J segment lost 3 bases and the V segment lost 4 bases, leaving 6 bases of the junction unmatched. Per germline, CDR1 MDHEN and CDR2 SYDVKM. This CDR3 has 15 amino acids. The CDR3 is CASSSRTGLNQPQHF. DNA of the CDR3: TGTGCCAGCAGTTCCCGGACAGGTCTCAATCAGCCCCAGCATTTT.

In its sample, this clonotype was seen a few times. An end of the junction does not agree with germline; a read error may underlie this. The chain recombines TRBV3-1 with TRBJ2-2; 7 bases align to TRBD1. Germline V gene lookup returns CDR1 LGHDT and CDR2 YNNKEL (reference sequence). CDR3 length equals 15 residues. Here the CDR3 reads CASGHAQTGTGELFF. The CDR3 DNA is TGTGCCAGCGGCCACGCCCAGACAGGGACCGGGGAGCTGTTTTTT.

This clonotype was picked up many times. The genes are TRBV27 and TRBJ2-6; the D gene could be TRBD1 or TRBD2 (5 bases each). Germline CDR1 is MNHEY and CDR2 is SMNVEV (reference sequence). V lost 9 bases to trimming and J lost 1 base, with 16 bases between them. The CDR3 loop spans 16 amino acids. The CDR3 reads CASWGYAQSGANVLTF. The CDR3 bases are TGTGCCAGTTGGGGGTACGCACAGTCTGGGGCCAACGTCCTGACTTTC. The variable domain in full, with the rest retrieved from reference TRBV27 and TRBJ2-6, is EAQVTQNPRYLITVTGKKLTVTCSQNMNHEYMSWYRQDPGLGLRQIYYSMNVEVTDKGDVPEGYKVSRKEKRNFPLILESPSPNQTSLYFCASWGYAQSGANVLTFGAGSRLTVL.

In this sample, this clonotype turned up a few times. V and J are TRBV20-1 and TRBJ2-1; no reliable D call. The CDR3 contains 12 residues. The V gene lost 3 bases and the J gene lost 11 bases, with 14 bases spanning the gap. Germline V gene data show CDR1 as DFQATT and CDR2 as SNEGSKA (reference sequence). CDR3 in amino acids: CSARVIEPQQFF. CDR3 DNA sequence: TGCAGTGCTAGGGTCATCGAACCTCAGCAGTTCTTC.

This chain links TRBV19 with TRBJ2-5; TRBD1 matches at 7 bases. The CDR3 extends over 15 amino acids. Losses at the gene ends were 5 bases for V and 3 bases for J; bases not matched to a gene: 9. Germline CDR1 and CDR2: LNHDA and SQIVND (reference sequence). The chain's CDR3 is CASSATSGQKETQYF. For the CDR3, the DNA is TGTGCCAGTAGTGCCACCTCGGGACAGAAAGAGACCCAGTACTTC.

The table lists this clonotype with a few counts. A much more abundant neighbour one base away suggests this may be a read error. The chain has TRBV5-1 and TRBJ2-7, with no clear D. Germline CDR1 SGHRS, CDR2 YFSETQ. The CDR3 loop spans 11 amino acids. With 0 bases removed from V and 5 bases from J, the gap between germline ends came to 3 bases. The CDR3 region has the DNA TGCGCCAGCAGCTTGGATCACGAGCAGTACTTC. Its protein product is CASSLDHEQYF.

This clonotype was counted many times. V is TRBV6-5 and J is TRBJ1-3, with no clear D. V was trimmed by 0 bases and J by 8 bases, leaving 11 bases between them. This CDR3 is 14 amino acids long. CDR1 MNHEY and CDR2 SVGAGI come from the germline V gene. The CDR3 DNA sequence: TGTGCCAGCAGTTACTCGACACCGGAGGACACCATATATTTT. This translates into CASSYSTPEDTIYF.